This TCR beta chain is drawn from a study of cytomegalovirus exposure and HLA in healthy donors (dated by TCRdb to the late 2010s). Background for the entire study: In an earlier analysis of fewer than 750 of the donors, less than 350 Gb of sequence data and some 100 million unique TCR beta sequences from roughly 180 million T cells were reported. An early release that covered more than 550 HLA-typed donors contained approximately 320 gigabases of sequencing data and 80 million or so unique TCR sequences. The genetic ancestry cluster associated with self-reported Caucasian donors included 70% to 85% of the approximately 410 genotyped donors. The study aimed to test whether cataloging public T cell receptors could reveal signatures of past pathogen exposure. The T cell repertoires of under 750 subjects were profiled by immunosequencing and related to cytomegalovirus serostatus. In addition to the first cohort of about 650 subjects, a separate validation cohort of under 150 different subjects was used. High-throughput TCR immunosequencing, statistical association of individual TCRs with disease status, and machine learning were combined to predict cytomegalovirus infection status. A later analysis re-examined previously published TCR beta repertoires from over 500 donors and added high-resolution HLA genotyping to investigate patterns of TCR occurrence. Rather than drawing on any new phenotypic data, the later analysis identified candidate immune exposures from TCR beta sequences and the way those sequences occurred across donors. An earlier analysis of 587 of the donors applied high-throughput TCR beta sequencing to assess whether each TCR beta V gene segment acted as functional or pseudogenic. Alongside the repertoire data, information on donor age, sex, ethnicity and CMV serostatus was compiled. A later genetic analysis used genome-wide SNP genotypes for about three fifths of the 666 donors, treating that subset as a discovery cohort. All discovery cohort repertoires had been generated using a single sequencing platform. Both class I and class II loci were covered by HLA typing, at four-digit resolution. Typing coverage differed by locus: A, B, C, DRB1 and DQB1 were typed in about 620-640 donors, DQA1 in 500 to 550, DPA1 in 600 to 610, and DPB1 in just under 490. A handful of DR-DQ haplotypes were handled as single units for association and clustering because linkage in the cohort was strong. Among about 400 genotyped donors of the cohort, an average of around 220,000 unique TCR beta nucleotide sequences was sequenced per donor, of which about 20% were non-productive.

Points the paper makes about the study in general: Only TCR beta chains were sequenced in this cohort, and the absence of alpha or paired-chain data limited detectable features. The only immune exposure information available for the cohort was CMV serostatus. According to a later analysis, most CMV-associated TCR beta chains appeared to be HLA-restricted, and the HLA associations seemed to be driven largely by CMV exposure. In vitro tests confirmed that a few of the cytomegalovirus-associated TCR beta chains recognize cytomegalovirus antigens. In the study, 150 to 200 TCR beta chains were listed as associated with cytomegalovirus. In a later analysis, some 18,000 TCR beta sequences were associated with specific HLA alleles at a false discovery rate of 0.05. In a later genetic analysis, fewer N-insertions in productive TCRs were reported among donors in an Asian-associated ancestry cluster than the 666-donor mean. Several of the top co-occurrence clusters appeared to be linked to parvovirus B19, influenza, CMV and Epstein-Barr virus, according to a later analysis. Broadly in line with IMGT annotations, most TCR beta V segments showed up in productive rearrangements about 87% or about 30% of the time in an earlier analysis of 450 to 750 of the donors. An association between a missense DCLRE1C variant and V-gene and J-gene trimming of TCR beta chains was found in a later genetic analysis and replicated in an independent cohort. In a later analysis, HLA-associated TCR beta chains showed more clonal expansion and lower generation probabilities than non-associated chains that were equally common. Because HLA typing was unavailable for some donors at each locus, only the typed subset was used in association tests. Seventeen rarely observed V segments, including chromosome 9 orphons, were excluded from the earlier analysis of almost 600 of the donors because counts were too low. Assigning TCR associations to individual alleles was difficult when HLA alleles, especially DR and DQ, strongly co-occurred. While some public TCRs were present in many individuals, most TCR sequences turned up only very rarely across donors. In a later analysis, TCR association rates were found to vary across HLA loci, with the most associated TCRs seen for DRB1 alleles and the fewest for HLA-C alleles. A further reported finding was that TCR beta sequences accurately predicted the HLA-A and HLA-B alleles for most subjects in the first cohort. It was suggested by the authors that the approach could potentially be generalized to other disease states and immunological phenotypes. Some IMGT-functional V segments, including TRBV6-2 and TRBV6-3, could not be told apart with the 87-base-pair reads, so those segments were excluded. The classifier was reported to diagnose cytomegalovirus status with high specificity and sensitivity in both the original cohort and the validation cohort. Linkage disequilibrium might explain the correlated functional status among segregating V segments, but an unknown experimental factor could not be excluded. Roughly uniform sequencing depth across donors was assumed in presence/absence analyses, although this assumption may not hold. A cluster of highly shared sequence variants was judged likely to be a technical artifact of the sequencing pipeline.

A word on this clone: Its antigen is still unknown. Base qualities are not at hand, and no much larger clone is one base apart.

V was cut back by 3 bases and J by 4 bases, leaving a gap of 11 bases between them. Taken from the germline V gene, the CDR1 and CDR2 loops are MDHEN and SYDVKM. Its CDR3 holds 14 amino acids, cysteine through phenylalanine. Only the CDR3 part of the read is kept: 42 bases, read in frame from the first base. Libraries came from the immunoSEQ multiplex PCR assay. The multiplex PCR relied on a mix of 60 forward primers for TCR Vbeta segments and 13 reverse primers for TCR Jbeta segments. A multiplex PCR assay on genomic DNA amplified the CDR3 region of rearranged TCR beta genes. The Illumina HiSeq System was used to sequence the amplified TCR beta libraries as 87-base-pair reads. In the paper's pipeline: Across the 500 to 750 repertoires, a later analysis counted 75 million to 90 million unique TCR beta chains, about 10 million of which were shared by at least two donors. To remove PCR and sequencing errors, raw reads were error-corrected and collapsed into unique sequences using a nearest-neighbor algorithm that merged closely related sequences. CDR3 sequences were aligned to IMGT reference sequences to assign V, D and J gene segments. For a sequence to be retained, at least a six-nucleotide match to both a V gene segment and a J gene segment was required. Rearrangements were classified as productive when the CDR3 lacked stop codons and remained in frame with V and J, and all other rearrangements were classified as non-productive. Following IMGT convention, CDR3 was defined as the stretch from the second conserved V-encoded cysteine up to the conserved J-encoded phenylalanine. In an earlier analysis of approximately 590 of the donors, sequences lacking an unambiguous match to a single V gene segment were excluded. An earlier analysis of 587 of the donors called V segments functional above 56.7% productive rearrangements and segregating when the between-donor standard deviation exceeded 5%. A statistical classification framework was built to diagnose cytomegalovirus status from the catalog of TCR beta chain sequences. In a later analysis, V and J genes were assigned by comparing TCR nucleotide sequences against IMGT/GENE-DB human TR gene sequences. In a later analysis, CDR3 sequences and most-parsimonious VDJ recombination scenarios were assigned using the TCRdist pipeline. In a later analysis, every TCR beta chain was defined by the combination of its CDR3 amino acid sequence and its V-gene family, and reads without a unique V-gene family were dropped. To address suspected cross-contamination and a sequencing artifact, a later analysis removed roughly 580 highly shared, low-generation-probability nucleotide sequences. In a later analysis, a clonal expansion index was calculated for each public chain from normalized within-repertoire ranks of inferred template counts. A later analysis computed generation probabilities with a VDJ recombination model fitted to out-of-frame rearrangements, and checked the results against IGoR. In a later analysis, TCR-TCR, TCR-HLA and TCR-CMV co-occurrence was scored with hypergeometric tests, and a repertoire-size bias correction was applied to TCR pairs. A later analysis estimated false discovery rates by permuting HLA or CMV assignments 20 times. In a later analysis, co-occurring TCRs were grouped using DBSCAN, with TCRdist sequence similarity added in when clustering inside HLA-allele-positive subsets. For co-occurrence clustering, repertoires with fewer than 30,000 or more than 120,000 public chains were excluded, along with roughly 5 repertoires with anomalous nucleotide sharing. TCRdb provides this immuneACCESS table in a form limited to in-frame rearrangements. Some clones are lacking; in checked studies, under half of them reflect an unresolved V gene, and why the rest are absent is not known. V, J and clone size derive from that table, while D and trimming were established from the DNA sequence. The sample table contains roughly 80,000 clones; only one count was recorded for approximately 81% of them. In total, the top ten clones hold 6.2% of the sample.

The cohort consisted of approximately 690 healthy bone marrow donors. At the time of sampling, every cohort member was nominally healthy, though immune exposures that went unrecorded were likely present. The donor was CMV seropositive and belonged to the group of more than 250 seropositive cohort members. A peripheral blood sample was collected from each donor, and TCR beta sequencing was performed on peripheral blood mononuclear cells. The Qiagen DNeasy Blood Extraction Kit was used to extract genomic DNA from the blood cell samples. The sequence derives from a woman aged 45-60 years in good health and CMV-seropositive. Sequencing was done on a sample of PBMCs. Here the chain combines TRBV28 and TRBJ2-3; TRBD2 might be the D gene, on 7 matching bases. This receptor carries the CDR3 CASSFRGAADTQYF. The nucleotide sequence is given as TGTGCCAGCAGTTTTCGGGGGGCGGCAGATACGCAGTATTTT.